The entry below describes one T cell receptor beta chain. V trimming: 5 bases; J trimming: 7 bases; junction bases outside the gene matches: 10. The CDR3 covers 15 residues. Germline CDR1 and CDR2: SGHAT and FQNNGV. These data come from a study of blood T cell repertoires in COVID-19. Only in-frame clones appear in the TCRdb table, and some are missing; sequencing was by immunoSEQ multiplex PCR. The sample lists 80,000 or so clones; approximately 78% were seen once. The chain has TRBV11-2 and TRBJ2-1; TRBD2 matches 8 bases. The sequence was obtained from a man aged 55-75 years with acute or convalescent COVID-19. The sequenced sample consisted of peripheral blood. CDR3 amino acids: CASSPGGAGENEQFF. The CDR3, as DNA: TGTGCCAGCAGCCCCGGAGGAGCGGGGGAAAATGAGCAGTTCTTC.